This paragraph covers one T cell receptor (beta chain) sequence. Its antigen remains unidentified. The junction had 6 bases not matched to a gene; V was cut back by 2 bases and J by 6 bases. The germline CDR1 and CDR2 sequences are SGHTA and FQGNSA. The length of the CDR3 is 15 residues. This sample's treatment: some 20 received Ad26.COV2.S at low or high dose, single or two shots; 5 received placebo; per-sample allocation not given. Each sample was drawn 63 days after the first injection (of vaccine or placebo). The individual, an adult aged 18-55 years, was a donor in Boston. Assay used: immunoSEQ multiplex PCR; TCRdb lists only in-frame clones, some missing. The data hold roughly 350,000 clones, with 70% to 90% observed a single time. This record belongs to a study of Ad26.COV2.S vaccination and SARS-CoV-2 variants. Findings and caveats of the study: Reportedly, spike-specific CD8+ and CD4+ T cell responses achieved substantial breadth once vaccination had taken place. The placebo group had lower spike-specific TCR breadth than the vaccine recipients did.

This sequence was found in a person aged 18-60 years who received the Ad26.COV2.S COVID-19 vaccine or a placebo. The sample was peripheral blood, taken in a trial of Ad26.COV2.S vaccine versus placebo. The V gene is TRBV7-2, the J gene TRBJ1-5; TRBD1 agrees at 8 bases. The CDR3 loop is CASSLLTGVFQPQHF. In DNA, the CDR3 is TGTGCCAGCAGCTTACTGACAGGGGTGTTTCAGCCCCAGCATTTT.